Given below is one T cell receptor (beta chain) in context. Its antigen is unknown. The data belong to a study of read filtering for tumor transcriptome and immune sequencing. Study context: Whole-transcriptome libraries were prepared after DNase treatment. Study findings and constraints: IR-seq captured clonotypes deeper and more reliably than RNA-seq. Correlation between methods rose after single-read clonotypes were removed.

From about 400 ng of RNA, a library with molecular barcoded alpha/delta and beta/gamma adaptors was made. TCRdb reanalysed the reads using MiXCR and keeps one entry per CDR3 protein. In the table there are some 130,000 distinct CDR3 sequences, over 10% of which are singletons. This sequence was found in a donor over 35 with multiple myeloma. The sequenced material came from a population of CD138-negative cells sorted from bone marrow.

In DNA, the CDR3 is TGTGCCAGCAGCCCCCAATATAGCGGGGGCCAAGAGACCCAGTACTTC. Encoded protein: CASSPQYSGGQETQYF. This sequence joins TRBV11-2 and TRBJ2-5, with 9 positions matching TRBD2. Per the germline V gene, CDR1 is SGHAT and CDR2 is FQNNGV. The V gene end was trimmed by 5 bases and the J gene end by 1 base; junction bases not matched to a gene: 8. This CDR3 region has 16 residues.